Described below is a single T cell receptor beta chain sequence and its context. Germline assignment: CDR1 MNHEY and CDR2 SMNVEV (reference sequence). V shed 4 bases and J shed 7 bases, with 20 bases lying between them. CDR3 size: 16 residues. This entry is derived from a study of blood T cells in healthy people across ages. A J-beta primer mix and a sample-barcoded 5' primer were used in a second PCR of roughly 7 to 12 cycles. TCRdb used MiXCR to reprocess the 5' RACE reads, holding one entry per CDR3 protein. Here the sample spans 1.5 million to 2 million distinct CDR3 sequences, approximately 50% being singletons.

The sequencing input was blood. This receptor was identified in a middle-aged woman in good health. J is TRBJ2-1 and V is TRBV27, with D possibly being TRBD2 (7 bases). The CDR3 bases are TGTGCCAGCAGTTCCCCGAGGCGGGGGCCGAGGAATGAGCAGTTCTTC. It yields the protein CASSSPRRGPRNEQFF.